The clone carrying this T cell receptor (beta chain) appeared a few times. What it binds is not known. TCRdb keeps only in-frame clones here, not all; method: immunoSEQ multiplex PCR. The repertoire holds tens of thousands of clones, 83% seen once, with 45% to 60% in the top ten. This specimen comes from a study of T cell responses to AZD1222 COVID-19 vaccine. Study-wide points: Without day 14 samples, only post-peak T cell repertoires were studied. Of the AZD1222 recipients, only 5 to 7 were seropositive at baseline.

Per germline, CDR1 SGHTS and CDR2 YDEGEE. The CDR3 sequence is 14 residues long. V was trimmed by 3 bases and J by 6 bases, leaving 16 bases between them. V is TRBV5-8 and J is TRBJ2-7, with D possibly being TRBD1 (6 bases). Sequenced here: peripheral blood, sampled on day 0 of AZD1222 vaccination. This sequence originates from an adult in good health. In DNA, the CDR3 is TGTGCCAGCAGCTCCATGAACAGGGTCCCCGAGCAGTACTTC. Translation gives CASSSMNRVPEQYF.